A single sample gave rise to the 31 T cell receptor beta chains below, sequenced in a study of blood T cell repertoires in COVID-19. Method: immunoSEQ multiplex PCR; TCRdb's copy keeps in-frame clones and lacks some. The sample holds about 140,000 clones; about nine tenths are singletons and the top ten take about 10%. The source material was peripheral blood. Source of these receptors: a man aged 50 to 60 with active or convalescent COVID-19.

The rearrangement links TRBV5-6 to TRBJ2-2; D is perhaps TRBD1 (6 bases). Trimming removed 2 bases at V and 9 bases at J, with 11 bases between. Germline CDR1 SGHDT, CDR2 YYEEEE. This CDR3 has 13 residues. As DNA, the CDR3 is TGTGCCAGCAGCTTCCCTACAGGGAGGGAGCTGTTTTTT. As protein: CASSFPTGRELFF.

The count of this clone is one. This chain uses TRBV7-2 with TRBJ2-2; 8 bases line up with TRBD2. V trimming: 5 bases; J trimming: 2 bases; junction bases outside the gene matches: 7. The CDR3 runs 16 residues. The germline V gene has CDR1 SGHTA and CDR2 FQGNSA. This CDR3 reads CASSGQAGANTGELFF. In nucleotides, the CDR3 is TGTGCCAGCAGCGGGCAAGCGGGAGCTAACACCGGGGAGCTGTTTTTT. Full variable domain (missing parts from reference TRBV7-2 and TRBJ2-2): GAGVSQSPSNKVTEKGKDVELRCDPISGHTALYWYRQSLGQGLEFLIYFQGNSAPDKSGLPSDRFSAERTGGSVSTLTIQRTQQEDSAVYLCASSGQAGANTGELFFGEGSRLTVL.

This chain uses TRBV4-1 with TRBJ2-5; D uncertain. Per germline, CDR1 MGHRA and CDR2 YSYEKL. The CDR3 covers 15 residues. With 0 bases removed from V and 1 base from J, the gap between germline ends came to 9 bases. Written as DNA, the CDR3 is TGCGCCAGCAGCCAAGATGTACCCAGCCAAGAGACCCAGTACTTC. Encoded protein: CASSQDVPSQETQYF.

The chain recombines TRBV7-8 with TRBJ2-5; possible D gene TRBD1, 5 bases. Germline lookup yields CDR1 SGHVS and CDR2 FQNEAQ. The CDR3 runs to 14 residues. V lost 5 bases and J lost 3, with 13 bases in between. The CDR3 nucleotides read TGTGCCAGCAGCCCTCGACAGATAAAAGAGACCCAGTACTTC. This sequence encodes CASSPRQIKETQYF.

The sample holds one count of this clone. This sequence joins TRBV7-2 and TRBJ2-1; 7 nucleotides agree with TRBD2. V gave up 7 bases and J gave up 0 bases; unmatched junction bases: 9. Germline-derived CDR1 and CDR2 are SGHTA and FQGNSA. This CDR3 has 16 residues. The DNA of the CDR3 is TGTGCCAGCACCTCCCGCGGGAGCCGCTCCTACAATGAGCAGTTCTTC. As protein: CASTSRGSRSYNEQFF.

The chain links TRBV6-5 to TRBJ1-2; D might be TRBD1 (6 bases). The CDR3 runs 15 residues. V was clipped by 5 bases and J by 8 bases, with 21 bases between them. Germline V gene data show CDR1 as MNHEY and CDR2 as SVGAGI. CDR3 sequence (DNA): TGTGCCAGCAGTCCAACCCTTCTTCTTACAGGGGGCTACACCTTC. Residues: CASSPTLLLTGGYTF.

The V gene is TRBV2, the J gene TRBJ1-1; 11 nucleotides match TRBD1. This CDR3 contains 16 residues. V dropped 6 bases and J dropped 0; count of bases not matched to a gene: 6. From germline, CDR1 is SNHLY and CDR2 FYNNEI. The CDR3 coding sequence is TGTGCCAGCAGGGGTCGGACAGGGGGCCTGAACACTGAAGCTTTCTTT. It codes for CASRGRTGGLNTEAFF.

This chain joins TRBV27 and TRBJ2-7; 7 bases are shared with TRBD1. The V gene's germline CDR1 is MNHEY and CDR2 SMNVEV (reference sequence). V was pared by 10 bases and J by 7 bases, with 7 bases of the junction left unmatched. The CDR3 is made up of 11 amino acids. CDR3 amino acids: CAIRQGIEQYF. Written as DNA, the CDR3 is TGTGCCATAAGACAGGGAATAGAGCAGTACTTC.

The CDR3 protein is CASSPKGTSGYEQYF. The DNA for the CDR3 is TGTGCCAGCAGCCCAAAGGGGACTAGCGGCTACGAGCAGTACTTC. V gene TRBV2 combines with J gene TRBJ2-7; 11 nucleotides line up with TRBD2. The CDR3 runs 15 residues. V lost 6 bases and J lost 3; bases outside the gene matches: 7. The germline V gene encodes CDR1 SNHLY and CDR2 FYNNEI. Complete variable domain (other parts from reference TRBV2 and TRBJ2-7): EPEVTQTPSHQVTQMGQEVILRCVPISNHLYFYWYRQILGQKVEFLVSFYNNEISEKSEIFDDQFSVERPDGSNFTLKIRSTKLEDSAMYFCASSPKGTSGYEQYFGPGTRLTVT.

The chain recombines TRBV27 with TRBJ1-2, with TRBD1 matching over 8 bases. This CDR3 has 12 residues. V shed 3 bases, J shed 6 bases, and the junction held 0 bases outside the gene matches. Per the germline V gene, CDR1 is MNHEY and CDR2 is SMNVEV (reference sequence). The CDR3 here is CASSLTGDGYTF. The CDR3 nucleotides are TGTGCCAGCAGTTTGACAGGGGATGGCTACACCTTC.

The chain carries TRBV27 and TRBJ1-5, with D hard to call. V shed 3 bases and J shed 3 bases, with 6 bases lying between them. CDR3 length: 13 amino acids. The germline gives CDR1 MNHEY, CDR2 SMNVEV (reference sequence). Here the CDR3 DNA reads TGTGCCAGCAGTTTGGTCTACAATCAGCCCCAGCATTTT. The encoded protein is CASSLVYNQPQHF.

The chain combines TRBV11-2 with TRBJ2-1; unclear D gene. The V and J ends lost 6 bases and 2 bases respectively, with 17 bases between them. CDR1 and CDR2 (germline): SGHAT, FQNNGV. The CDR3 totals 16 residues. The CDR3 nucleotides are TGTGCCAGCAGTCTCTCCAGTTGGAGTACCTACAATGAGCAGTTCTTC. This codes for CASSLSSWSTYNEQFF.

This sequence joins TRBV5-4 and TRBJ1-2, with D tentatively TRBD1 (6 bases). The CDR3 sequence is 15 residues long. The germline CDR1 and CDR2 sequences are SGHNT and YYREEE (reference sequence). V lost 5 bases and J 3 bases, leaving 17 bases between the germline ends. The DNA of the CDR3 is TGTGCCAGCAGTTCCCCAGACAGGAGCGACTATGGCTACACCTTC. It is translated as CASSSPDRSDYGYTF.

The chain links TRBV9 to TRBJ1-1, with D perhaps matching TRBD1 (5 bases). This CDR3 is 15 amino acids long. CDR1 is SGDLS, CDR2 YYNGEE, per germline. Trimming removed 0 bases at V and 4 bases at J, with 13 bases between. DNA for the CDR3: TGTGCCAGCAGCGTAGGGGGGGAAGGGACCACTGAAGCTTTCTTT. Its protein product is CASSVGGEGTTEAFF.

This chain connects TRBV2 to TRBJ2-1; TRBD1 matches 8 bases. Germline V CDR1 and CDR2: SNHLY, FYNNEI. With V trimmed by 3 bases and J by 7 bases, 5 bases remained unmatched. CDR3 size: 14 residues. CDR3 loop: CASSDRTGLNEQFF. The CDR3 DNA is TGTGCCAGCAGTGACCGGACAGGGTTAAATGAGCAGTTCTTC.

The chain uses TRBV5-5 and TRBJ2-7, with a weak D call TRBD1 (5 bases). CDR1 is SGHKS, CDR2 YYEKEE, per germline (reference sequence). The CDR3 length is 16 residues. Between the trimmed V and J ends, which lost 0 bases and 0 bases, there was a span of 13 bases. The CDR3 reads CASSLGVDSYSYEQYF. Here the CDR3 DNA reads TGTGCCAGCAGCTTGGGAGTAGACAGCTACTCCTACGAGCAGTACTTC. Full variable domain (missing parts from reference TRBV5-5 and TRBJ2-7): DAGVTQSPTHLIKTRGQQVTLRCSPISGHKSVSWYQQVLGQGPQFIFQYYEKEERGRGNFPDRFSARQFPNYSSELNVNALLLGDSALYLCASSLGVDSYSYEQYFGPGTRLTVT.

V and J are TRBV5-4 and TRBJ2-3, with 8 positions matching TRBD1. The V segment lost 1 base and the J segment 3 bases; nucleotides outside the gene matches: 1. This CDR3 spans 14 amino acids. Germline V gives CDR1 SGHNT, CDR2 YYREEE (reference sequence). CDR3 nucleotides: TGTGCCAGCAGCTTGCGACAGGGGACAGATACGCAGTATTTT. Translation: CASSLRQGTDTQYF.

The chain employs TRBV6-1 and TRBJ2-4; possible D gene TRBD2, 6 bases. This CDR3 has 15 amino acids. Per germline, CDR1 MNHNS and CDR2 SASEGT. V was cut by 1 base and J by 6 bases, with 13 bases left in between. As DNA, the CDR3 is TGTGCCAGCAGTGAAGTGGCAGGGACTGTAAACATTCAGTACTTC. It specifies CASSEVAGTVNIQYF.

V gene TRBV13 combines with J gene TRBJ2-3, with 10 nucleotides matching TRBD2. V shed 0 bases, J shed 0 bases, and the junction held 0 bases outside the gene matches. Per germline, CDR1 PRHDT and CDR2 FYEKMQ (reference sequence). The CDR3 consists of 16 residues. Here the CDR3 reads CASSLGTSGSTDTQYF. CDR3 in DNA: TGTGCCAGCAGCTTAGGGACTAGCGGGAGCACAGATACGCAGTATTTT.

This sequence joins TRBV7-2 and TRBJ2-5; possibly TRBD1 for D (6 bases). V lost 4 bases to trimming and J lost 5 bases, with 14 bases between them. The CDR3 has 14 residues. CDR1 and CDR2 from the germline V gene are SGHTA and FQGNSA. The CDR3 DNA reads TGTGCCAGCAGCTGGGCAGGGGAGACGGAGACCCAGTACTTC. This sequence encodes CASSWAGETETQYF.

V and J are TRBV4-3 and TRBJ2-3; tentative D call: TRBD2 (6 bases). Trimming left V 6 bases short and J 3 bases short, with 16 bases between. Per the germline V gene, CDR1 is LGHNA and CDR2 is YSLEER. This CDR3 spans 15 amino acids. The CDR3 DNA is TGCGCCAGCAGAAATGTCGGGAGAGGTACAGATACGCAGTATTTT. The encoded protein is CASRNVGRGTDTQYF.

The chain couples TRBV9 to TRBJ2-1; 13 nucleotides agree with TRBD2. V was clipped by 1 base and J by 2 bases; unmatched bases: 3. The germline gives CDR1 SGDLS, CDR2 YYNGEE. The CDR3 contains 17 residues. The CDR3 DNA reads TGTGCCAGCAGCGTACGACTAGCGGGAGGCACCTACAATGAGCAGTTCTTC. Protein: CASSVRLAGGTYNEQFF. Full variable domain (missing parts from reference TRBV9 and TRBJ2-1): DSGVTQTPKHLITATGQRVTLRCSPRSGDLSVYWYQQSLDQGLQFLIQYYNGEERAKGNILERFSAQQFPDLHSELNLSSLELGDSALYFCASSVRLAGGTYNEQFFGPGTRLTVL.

The J gene is TRBJ2-7, the V gene TRBV19; D unclear. Germline V CDR1 and CDR2: LNHDA, SQIVND (reference sequence). Trimming took 4 bases from V and 6 from J, leaving 10 bases between them. The CDR3 runs 12 residues. The CDR3 spells CASSNPRGEQYF. The DNA for the CDR3 is TGTGCCAGTAGTAACCCCAGAGGCGAGCAGTACTTC.

This chain joins TRBV4-3 and TRBJ2-3; D is ambiguous. The CDR3 is 14 residues long. V was pared by 0 bases and J by 3 bases, with 7 bases between. In germline, CDR1 is LGHNA, CDR2 YSLEER. CDR3 sequence reads: CASSQEQKTDTQYF. The DNA of the CDR3 is TGCGCCAGCAGCCAAGAGCAGAAGACAGATACGCAGTATTTT.

The chain is built from TRBV13 and TRBJ2-1, with a possible D match to TRBD2 (6 bases). V gave up 1 base and J gave up 0 bases, with 16 bases separating them. CDR3 length: 18 amino acids. Germline values: CDR1 PRHDT, CDR2 FYEKMQ (reference sequence). DNA of the CDR3: TGTGCCAGCAGCTTAGCACAAGGCTACGGGAGCTCCTACAATGAGCAGTTCTTC. It is translated as CASSLAQGYGSSYNEQFF.

The chain couples TRBV24-1 to TRBJ2-2, with D perhaps matching TRBD2 (6 bases). The CDR3 covers 14 residues. V was clipped by 7 bases and J by 5 bases, with 13 bases between them. Per germline, CDR1 KGHDR and CDR2 SFDVKD. The CDR3 bases are TGTGCCACCAGCGCCTGGGGGAGGACCGGGGAGCTGTTTTTT. It specifies CATSAWGRTGELFF.

This clone was detected a few times. V is TRBV5-5 and J is TRBJ1-5, with D possibly TRBD1 on 5 matching bases. V was shortened by 0 bases and J by 6 bases, with 13 bases between the two germline ends. Germline loops: CDR1 SGHKS, CDR2 YYEKEE (reference sequence). This CDR3 is built from 15 residues. This chain's CDR3 is CASSLAGGRGQPQHF. The CDR3 DNA follows: TGTGCCAGCAGCTTGGCCGGTGGTAGGGGTCAGCCCCAGCATTTT.

The V gene is TRBV15, the J gene TRBJ2-5, with TRBD1 identical over 8 bases. The length of the CDR3 is 14 residues. The trim removed 7 bases at V and 4 bases at J, leaving 8 bases unmatched. Germline CDR1 and CDR2: LNHNV and YYDKDF (reference sequence). For the CDR3, the DNA is TGTGCCACCACCAAAGACAGGGGCCGAGAGACCCAGTACTTC. Protein product: CATTKDRGRETQYF.

The chain has TRBV29-1 and TRBJ2-2, with 15 positions matching TRBD2. CDR1 and CDR2 from the germline V gene are SQVTM and ANQGSEA. V was pared by 4 bases and J by 7 bases, with 10 bases of the junction left unmatched. The CDR3 is made up of 17 amino acids. Written as DNA, the CDR3 is TGCAGCGTTGCAGGACTAGCGGGAGGGCCGCCGGGCGGGGAGCTGTTTTTT. Its protein product is CSVAGLAGGPPGGELFF.

The V call is TRBV19, the J call TRBJ2-2; perhaps TRBD1 as D (5 bases). The CDR3 consists of 12 residues. The V end lost 6 bases, the J end lost 5 bases, and 7 bases lay between the germline ends. Germline loops: CDR1 LNHDA, CDR2 SQIVND (reference sequence). The CDR3 is CASSRETGELFF. CDR3 nucleotide sequence: TGTGCCAGTAGCAGGGAAACCGGGGAGCTGTTTTTT. The full variable domain, with the rest looked up from reference TRBV19 and TRBJ2-2, is DGGITQSPKYLFRKEGQNVTLSCEQNLNHDAMYWYRQDPGQGLRLIYYSQIVNDFQKGDIAEGYSVSREKKESFPLTVTSAQKNPTAFYLCASSRETGELFFGEGSRLTVL.

The chain recombines TRBV5-1 with TRBJ1-5; a possible D gene is TRBD1 (6 bases). From germline, CDR1 is SGHRS and CDR2 YFSETQ. The CDR3 sequence is 13 residues long. Trimming shortened V by 1 base and J by 7 bases, and 9 bases separated the two germline ends. CDR3 loop: CASSLLQGQPQHF. CDR3 DNA: TGCGCCAGCAGCTTGTTACAGGGACAGCCCCAGCATTTT.